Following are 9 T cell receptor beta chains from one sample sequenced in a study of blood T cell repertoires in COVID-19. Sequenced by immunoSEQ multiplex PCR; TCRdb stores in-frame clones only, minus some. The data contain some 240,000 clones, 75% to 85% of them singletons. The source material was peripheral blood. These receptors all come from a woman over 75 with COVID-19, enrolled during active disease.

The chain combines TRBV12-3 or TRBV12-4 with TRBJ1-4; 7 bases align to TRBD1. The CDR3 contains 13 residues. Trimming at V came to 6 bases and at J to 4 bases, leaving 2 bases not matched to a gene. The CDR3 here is CASSRDSNEKLFF. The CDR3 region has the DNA TGTGCCAGCAGCCGGGACAGTAATGAAAAACTGTTTTTT.

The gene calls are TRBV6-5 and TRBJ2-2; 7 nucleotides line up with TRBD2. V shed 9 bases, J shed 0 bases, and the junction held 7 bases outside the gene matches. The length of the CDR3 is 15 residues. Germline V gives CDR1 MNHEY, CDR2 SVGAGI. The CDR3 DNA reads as TGTGCCAGTCGAAAGAGCGGGACGAACACCGGGGAGCTGTTTTTT. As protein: CASRKSGTNTGELFF.

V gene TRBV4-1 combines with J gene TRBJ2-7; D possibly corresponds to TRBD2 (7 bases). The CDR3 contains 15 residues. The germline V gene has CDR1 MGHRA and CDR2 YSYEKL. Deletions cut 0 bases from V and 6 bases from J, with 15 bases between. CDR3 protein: CASSQEYGGPREQYF. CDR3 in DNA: TGCGCCAGCAGCCAAGAGTACGGGGGGCCTCGCGAGCAGTACTTC.

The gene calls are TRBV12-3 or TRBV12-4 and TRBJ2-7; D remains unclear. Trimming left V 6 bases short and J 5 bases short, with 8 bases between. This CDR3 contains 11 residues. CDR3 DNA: TGTGCCAGCAGCCTCCGGGACGAGCAGTACTTC. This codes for CASSLRDEQYF.

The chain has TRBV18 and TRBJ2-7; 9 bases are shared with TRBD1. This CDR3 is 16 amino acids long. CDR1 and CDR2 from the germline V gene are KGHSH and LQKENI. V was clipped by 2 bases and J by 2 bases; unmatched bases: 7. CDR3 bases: TGTGCCAGCTCACCAAGGACAGGGGCGGGGACCTACGAGCAGTACTTC. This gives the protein CASSPRTGAGTYEQYF.

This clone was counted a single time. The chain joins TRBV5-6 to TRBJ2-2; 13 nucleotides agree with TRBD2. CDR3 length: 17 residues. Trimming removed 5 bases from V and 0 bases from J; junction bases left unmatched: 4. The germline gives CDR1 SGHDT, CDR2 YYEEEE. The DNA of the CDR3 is TGTGCCAGCAGTAGGACTAGCGGGGGAGCGAACACCGGGGAGCTGTTTTTT. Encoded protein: CASSRTSGGANTGELFF.

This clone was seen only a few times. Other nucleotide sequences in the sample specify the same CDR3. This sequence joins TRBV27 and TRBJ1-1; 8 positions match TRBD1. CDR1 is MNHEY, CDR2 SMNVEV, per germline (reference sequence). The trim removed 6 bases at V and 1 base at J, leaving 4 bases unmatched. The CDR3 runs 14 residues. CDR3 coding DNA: TGTGCCAGCAGCCGCGGACAGGGGAACACTGAAGCTTTCTTT. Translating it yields CASSRGQGNTEAFF.

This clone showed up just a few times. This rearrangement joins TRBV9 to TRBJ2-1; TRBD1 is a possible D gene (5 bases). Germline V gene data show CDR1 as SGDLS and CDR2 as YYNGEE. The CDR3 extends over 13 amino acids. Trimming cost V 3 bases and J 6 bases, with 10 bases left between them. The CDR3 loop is CASSGRQLNEQFF. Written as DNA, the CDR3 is TGTGCCAGCAGCGGCAGACAGCTCAATGAGCAGTTCTTC.

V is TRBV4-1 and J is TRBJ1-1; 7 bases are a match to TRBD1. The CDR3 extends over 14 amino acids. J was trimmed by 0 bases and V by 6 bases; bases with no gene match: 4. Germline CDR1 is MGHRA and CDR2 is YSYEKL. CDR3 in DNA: TGCGCCAGCAGGGAGGGACAGCTGAACACTGAAGCTTTCTTT. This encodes CASREGQLNTEAFF.